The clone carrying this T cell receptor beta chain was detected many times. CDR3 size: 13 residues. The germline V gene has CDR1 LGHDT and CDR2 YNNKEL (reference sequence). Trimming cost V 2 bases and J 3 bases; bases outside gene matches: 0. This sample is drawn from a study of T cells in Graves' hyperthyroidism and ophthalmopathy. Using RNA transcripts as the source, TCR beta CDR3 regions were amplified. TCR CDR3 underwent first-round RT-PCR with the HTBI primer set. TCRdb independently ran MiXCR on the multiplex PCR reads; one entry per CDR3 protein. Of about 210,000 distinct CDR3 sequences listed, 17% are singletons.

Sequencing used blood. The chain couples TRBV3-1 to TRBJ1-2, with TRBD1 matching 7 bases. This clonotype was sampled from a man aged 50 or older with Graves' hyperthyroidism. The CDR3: CASSQQGDYGYTF. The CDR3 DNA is TGTGCCAGCAGCCAACAGGGGGACTATGGCTACACCTTC.